This T cell receptor (beta chain) was identified during a study of T-cell reconstitution after alpha-beta-depleted transplantation in children. This clonotype has just a few counts. What it recognizes is unknown. General study points: It was reported that alpha-beta T cells came from several hundred expanded graft clones (about two months after transplant). T-cell counts and diversity were attributed mostly to newly produced T cells one year after transplant.

It was with unique molecular identifiers that the TCRbeta library was prepared. Using its own MiXCR run on the PCR reads, TCRdb lists one record per CDR3 protein. The sample consists of about 540,000 distinct CDR3 sequences, 25% to 30% of them appearing once. This CDR3 spans 16 amino acids. Germline CDR1 reads SEHNR; CDR2 reads FQNEAQ (reference sequence). Trimming took off 7 bases at V and 5 bases at J, with 18 bases between the two ends. The TCR was taken from a boy in the first two years of life with Wiskott-Aldrich syndrome, due to receive a stem cell transplant. The rearrangement joins TRBV7-9 to TRBJ1-6; D is possibly TRBD1 (6 bases). Sample: PBMCs, taken before TCRalphabeta/CD19-depleted stem cell transplant. CDR3 sequence: CASTTAGGGDNSPLHF. DNA of the CDR3: TGTGCCAGCACCACGGCGGGGGGCGGCGATAATTCACCCCTCCACTTT.